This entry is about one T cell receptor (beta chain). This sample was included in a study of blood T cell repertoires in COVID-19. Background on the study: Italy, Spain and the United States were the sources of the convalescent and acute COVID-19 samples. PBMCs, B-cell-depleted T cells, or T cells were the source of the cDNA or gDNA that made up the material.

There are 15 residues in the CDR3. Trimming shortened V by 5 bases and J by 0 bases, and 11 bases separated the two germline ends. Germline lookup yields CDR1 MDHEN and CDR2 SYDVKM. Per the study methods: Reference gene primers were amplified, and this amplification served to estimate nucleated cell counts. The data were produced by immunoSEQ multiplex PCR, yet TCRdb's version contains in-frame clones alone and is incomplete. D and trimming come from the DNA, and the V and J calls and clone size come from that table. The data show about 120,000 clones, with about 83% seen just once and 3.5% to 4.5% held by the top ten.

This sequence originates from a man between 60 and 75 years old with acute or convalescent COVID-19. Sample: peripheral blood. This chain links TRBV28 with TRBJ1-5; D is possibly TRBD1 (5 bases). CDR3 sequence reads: CASSPRTPSNQPQHF. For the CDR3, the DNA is TGTGCCAGCAGTCCCAGGACACCTAGCAATCAGCCCCAGCATTTT.